These T cell receptor beta chains were read from a single sample in a study of CD8+CD57+ T cells in acquired aplastic anemia. MiXCR, applied by TCRdb to the reads, yields one record per CDR3 protein. The table lists 160,000 or so distinct CDR3 sequences, about 45% of them singletons, with more than 0.85% in the top ten. The sample was sorted CD4+, CD8+, or CD8+CD57+ T cells (not recorded which) from PBMCs. Source of these receptors: a human donor with aplastic anemia. Each CDR3 is given with its conserved first and last residue. D genes are given only for firm matches. Only some rows state a clone size, as once, few, many or a class for expanded clones.

clone_size: .
d_call: .
v_call: TRBV19
j_call: TRBJ1-6
cdr3_nt: TGTGCCAGTAGTATGGCAGCGACGGATTCACCCCTCCACTTT
cdr3_aa: CASSMAATDSPLHF

clone_size: many
d_call: .
v_call: TRBV19
j_call: TRBJ2-5
cdr3_nt: TGTGCCAGTAGGGACGGAGGAGTGGGACAAGAGACCCAGTACTTC
cdr3_aa: CASRDGGVGQETQYF

clone_size: .
d_call: TRBD1
v_call: TRBV20-1
j_call: TRBJ1-1
cdr3_nt: TGCAGTGCTAGAGAGGGACAGGGGTGGTCCACTGAAGCTTTCTTT
cdr3_aa: CSAREGQGWSTEAFF

clone_size: many
d_call: .
v_call: TRBV13
j_call: TRBJ1-5
cdr3_nt: TGTGCCAGCAGCTTCACCCGGGATCAGCCCCAGCATTTT
cdr3_aa: CASSFTRDQPQHF

clone_size: many
d_call: .
v_call: TRBV5-1
j_call: TRBJ2-3
cdr3_nt: TGCGCCAGCAGCTTGGCAGAGAGGCACACAGATACGCAGTATTTT
cdr3_aa: CASSLAERHTDTQYF

clone_size: once
d_call: .
v_call: TRBV7-2
j_call: TRBJ2-7
cdr3_nt: TGTGCCAGCAGCTTCGATATGAACTCCTACGAGCAGTACTTC
cdr3_aa: CASSFDMNSYEQYF

clone_size: .
d_call: .
v_call: TRBV20-1
j_call: TRBJ2-5
cdr3_nt: TGCAGTGCTAGGGTGGGTGAAGAGACCCAGTACTTC
cdr3_aa: CSARVGEETQYF

clone_size: .
d_call: .
v_call: TRBV9
j_call: TRBJ2-1
cdr3_nt: TGTGCCAGCAGTAGATACAGCGAAGCCTACAATGAGCAGTTCTTC
cdr3_aa: CASSRYSEAYNEQFF

clone_size: many
d_call: .
v_call: TRBV6-2/TRBV6-3
j_call: TRBJ2-7
cdr3_nt: TGTGCCAGCAGTTACTCTAGACAGGCCCAGGGATACGAGCAGTACTTC
cdr3_aa: CASSYSRQAQGYEQYF

clone_size: .
d_call: TRBD1
v_call: TRBV20-1
j_call: TRBJ2-4
cdr3_nt: TGCAGTGCCAGGGAGGGACAGGGTGGTAGAGACATTCAGTACTTC
cdr3_aa: CSAREGQGGRDIQYF

clone_size: many
d_call: TRBD1
v_call: TRBV13
j_call: TRBJ2-1
cdr3_nt: TGTGCCAGCAGCCAAGACAGGGTCAATGAGCAGTTCTTC
cdr3_aa: CASSQDRVNEQFF

clone_size: .
d_call: TRBD1
v_call: TRBV7-9
j_call: TRBJ1-6
cdr3_nt: TGTGCCAGCAGCCGGGACAGGGGGCCAAATTCACCCCTCCACTTT
cdr3_aa: CASSRDRGPNSPLHF

clone_size: .
d_call: TRBD1
v_call: TRBV7-6
j_call: TRBJ2-7
cdr3_nt: TGTGCCAGCAGCTTAGATCCCCCGACAGGGTCGGGAGAGCAGTACTTC
cdr3_aa: CASSLDPPTGSGEQYF

clone_size: once
d_call: .
v_call: TRBV3-1
j_call: TRBJ1-4
cdr3_nt: TGTGCCAGCAGCCAAGCGGGCAGAAATTTTGCAACTAATGAAAAACTGTTTTTT
cdr3_aa: CASSQAGRNFATNEKLFF

clone_size: .
d_call: TRBD2
v_call: TRBV25-1
j_call: TRBJ2-1
cdr3_nt: TGTGCCAGCAGTGAATTTTCCGGGGGGGGGAGCTCCTACAATGAGCAGTTCTTC
cdr3_aa: CASSEFSGGGSSYNEQFF

clone_size: many
d_call: TRBD2
v_call: TRBV5-1
j_call: TRBJ2-7
cdr3_nt: TGCGCCAGCGCCCCAGCGGGGGATACCTACGAGCAGTACTTC
cdr3_aa: CASAPAGDTYEQYF

clone_size: .
d_call: TRBD1
v_call: TRBV7-3
j_call: TRBJ1-2
cdr3_nt: TGTGCCAGCAGCTCCCCCTCCGGGACAGGGTCACACTATGGCTACACCTTC
cdr3_aa: CASSSPSGTGSHYGYTF

clone_size: many
d_call: .
v_call: TRBV20-1
j_call: TRBJ2-3
cdr3_nt: TGCAGTGCTAGAGATAAGGGGGCAGATACGCAGTATTTT
cdr3_aa: CSARDKGADTQYF

clone_size: .
d_call: .
v_call: TRBV19
j_call: TRBJ2-7
cdr3_nt: TGTGCCAGTAGTGTAAGATTATTGAATCACTGCGAGCAGTACTTC
cdr3_aa: CASSVRLLNHCEQYF

clone_size: .
d_call: .
v_call: TRBV24-1
j_call: TRBJ2-7
cdr3_nt: TGTGCCACCAGTGCTAGAGAGGGGGGCGGTGTGGGCGAGCAGTACTTC
cdr3_aa: CATSAREGGGVGEQYF

clone_size: few
d_call: .
v_call: TRBV29-1
j_call: TRBJ2-1
cdr3_nt: TGCAGCGCTGGGGGGTCGGGTGAGCAGTTCTTC
cdr3_aa: CSAGGSGEQFF

clone_size: .
d_call: .
v_call: TRBV15
j_call: TRBJ1-2
cdr3_nt: TGTGCCACCAGCAGTTCATCGGGGGTTGGCTACACCTTC
cdr3_aa: CATSSSSGVGYTF

clone_size: many
d_call: .
v_call: TRBV7-2
j_call: TRBJ2-7
cdr3_nt: TGTGCCAGCAGCTCACCGGGGACCTCGGCTGGCCGCGAGCAGTACTTC
cdr3_aa: CASSSPGTSAGREQYF

clone_size: many
d_call: TRBD1
v_call: TRBV29-1
j_call: TRBJ2-7
cdr3_nt: TGCAGCGTTGTCCCGAGGGACAGGACCTACGAGCAGTACTTC
cdr3_aa: CSVVPRDRTYEQYF

clone_size: many
d_call: TRBD2
v_call: TRBV7-2
j_call: TRBJ2-7
cdr3_nt: TGTGCCAGCAGCTTAGGGATAGCGGGGGGCGCCCGACCTTACGAGCAGTACTTC
cdr3_aa: CASSLGIAGGARPYEQYF

clone_size: .
d_call: .
v_call: TRBV12-3/TRBV12-4
j_call: TRBJ2-5
cdr3_nt: TGTGCCAGCAGTTCGAGGCCGCGGCAAGAGACCCAGTACTTC
cdr3_aa: CASSSRPRQETQYF

clone_size: many
d_call: .
v_call: TRBV5-1
j_call: TRBJ2-5
cdr3_nt: TGCGCCAGCAGCTTGACCGGCGGGGAGACCCAGTACTTC
cdr3_aa: CASSLTGGETQYF

clone_size: .
d_call: .
v_call: TRBV20-1
j_call: TRBJ2-6
cdr3_nt: TGCAGTGCTATCGAGAGGGGAGGGGCCAACGTCCTGACTTTC
cdr3_aa: CSAIERGGANVLTF

clone_size: .
d_call: TRBD1
v_call: TRBV12-3/TRBV12-4
j_call: TRBJ2-7
cdr3_nt: TGTGCCAGCAGTTTTTCACAGGGGAGTGAGCAGTACTTC
cdr3_aa: CASSFSQGSEQYF

clone_size: many
d_call: .
v_call: TRBV2
j_call: TRBJ2-1
cdr3_nt: TGTGCCAGCAGTGAAGTGTACAGTCCCGTGTATGAGCAGTTCTTC
cdr3_aa: CASSEVYSPVYEQFF

clone_size: .
d_call: .
v_call: TRBV9
j_call: TRBJ2-7
cdr3_nt: TGTGCCAGCAGCGTAGTAACAGGGGGACTACAGGAGCAGTACTTC
cdr3_aa: CASSVVTGGLQEQYF

clone_size: .
d_call: TRBD1
v_call: TRBV24-1
j_call: TRBJ2-7
cdr3_nt: TGTGCCACCCAGACGGGACAGCTAAACTCCTACGAGCAGTACTTC
cdr3_aa: CATQTGQLNSYEQYF

clone_size: few
d_call: .
v_call: TRBV5-4
j_call: TRBJ2-7
cdr3_nt: TGTGCCAGCAGTGCAGGGGGGGAGCAGTACTTC
cdr3_aa: CASSAGGEQYF

clone_size: many
d_call: TRBD1
v_call: TRBV7-9
j_call: TRBJ2-5
cdr3_nt: TGTGCCAGCAGCTTCCACGACAGGGGGCAAGAGACCCAGTACTTC
cdr3_aa: CASSFHDRGQETQYF

clone_size: many
d_call: .
v_call: TRBV19
j_call: TRBJ2-5
cdr3_nt: TGTGCCAGTAATACCCGCGGGGGCCGGTACCAAGAGACCCAGTACTTC
cdr3_aa: CASNTRGGRYQETQYF

clone_size: .
d_call: TRBD2
v_call: TRBV15
j_call: TRBJ2-3
cdr3_nt: TGTGCCACCAGCAGAGAAGCGGGAGTTACAGATACGCAGTATTTT
cdr3_aa: CATSREAGVTDTQYF

clone_size: many
d_call: TRBD2
v_call: TRBV14
j_call: TRBJ2-7
cdr3_nt: TGTGCCAGCAGCCCGCGGGGGGGCCTTTCCTACGAGCAGTACTTC
cdr3_aa: CASSPRGGLSYEQYF

clone_size: once
d_call: TRBD1
v_call: TRBV7-2
j_call: TRBJ1-2
cdr3_nt: TGCGCCAGCAGCTTGGGTCAGACAGGGAGTGGCTACACCTTC
cdr3_aa: CASSLGQTGSGYTF

clone_size: .
d_call: TRBD1
v_call: TRBV6-4
j_call: TRBJ2-7
cdr3_nt: TGTGCCAGCATGACAGGGTCCCCCTACGAGCAGTACTTC
cdr3_aa: CASMTGSPYEQYF

clone_size: many
d_call: .
v_call: TRBV5-1
j_call: TRBJ1-2
cdr3_nt: TGCGCCAGCAGCTACTCGCGACAGTTTAACTATGGCTACACCTTC
cdr3_aa: CASSYSRQFNYGYTF

clone_size: many
d_call: TRBD1
v_call: TRBV19
j_call: TRBJ1-2
cdr3_nt: TGTGCCAGTAGTATAAACCACAGGGGCGGCTATGGCTACACCTTC
cdr3_aa: CASSINHRGGYGYTF